The rows below give T cell receptor beta chains drawn from one sample of a study of Ad26.COV2.S vaccination and SARS-CoV-2 variants. TCRdb's table, derived via immunoSEQ multiplex PCR, lists solely in-frame clones and lacks some. The data show about 460,000 clones, 80% to 90% seen once. The material sequenced was peripheral blood, taken in a trial of Ad26.COV2.S vaccine versus placebo. These receptors originate from a person aged 18-65 years who received the Ad26.COV2.S COVID-19 vaccine or a placebo. Each CDR3 is given without its conserved first and last residue.

>TRBV7-9|TRBJ1-1
ASSLWGNTEAF
>TRBV7-3|TRBJ2-2
ASSQWSHPRPGELF
>TRBV6-5|TRBJ1-2
ASSYSSGGYGYT
>TRBV27|TRBJ2-7
ASSLSYGTTQPQY
>TRBV28|TRBJ1-6
ASSLGQVNSPLH
>TRBV10-3|TRBJ1-1
AIRGTGEVDF
>TRBV19|TRBJ1-5
ASSIIRTSNQPQH
>TRBV3-1/TRBV3-2|TRBJ1-1
ASSQYRVNTEAF
>TRBV16|TRBJ2-7
ASSPRQGGYEQY
>TRBV2|TRBJ1-2
ASSDQGVDYGYT
>TRBV28|TRBJ2-7
ASSHDRGSHEQY
>TRBV3-1/TRBV3-2|TRBJ2-3
ASSQDPKWDTQY
>TRBV29-1|TRBJ2-3
SVGRLAASTDTQY
>TRBV29-1|TRBJ2-1
SVLREPAYNEQF
>TRBV29-1|TRBJ1-2
SVAATGKGFRDYGYT
>TRBV19|TRBJ1-1
ASTLRASYTEAF
>TRBV19|TRBJ1-2
ASSMRQGTNYGYT
>TRBV10-3|TRBJ1-3
ATNGAGSSGNTIY
>TRBV6-5|TRBJ2-7
ASSHKREREQY
>TRBV6-5|TRBJ2-3
ASRAGGPGTQY
>TRBV11-2|TRBJ2-3
ASSFWEALSTDTQY
>TRBV6-5|TRBJ1-5
ASSHGQGGQPQH
>TRBV3-1/TRBV3-2|TRBJ2-2
ASSQEYRQGGTGELF
>TRBV5-1|TRBJ2-1
ASTIIKGSYNEQF
>TRBV29-1|TRBJ1-2
SAAMAPIFGYT
>TRBV7-3|TRBJ2-3
ASRKSAVSSTDTQY
>TRBV4-1|TRBJ2-5
ASSPGQGASGETQY
>TRBV7-3|TRBJ1-1
ASSLDGRKAF
>TRBV6-6|TRBJ1-5
ASSTQGRSNQPQH
>TRBV6-5|TRBJ2-1
ASSYQFWGEQF
>TRBV5-8|TRBJ2-5
ASSLAGAATQY
>TRBV30|TRBJ2-5
AWRFGRETQY
>TRBV6-5|TRBJ2-1
ASRTIQGYEQF
>TRBV29-1|TRBJ1-1
SYSRENTEAF
>TRBV30|TRBJ1-2
AWSVTGERGYT